The following is a T cell receptor (beta chain) sequence with its context. These data originate in a study of T cells in Graves' hyperthyroidism and ophthalmopathy. Using RNA transcripts as the source, TCR beta CDR3 regions were amplified. Primed by the HTBI set, a first-round RT-PCR was run on the TCR CDR3. TCRdb used MiXCR to reprocess the multiplex PCR reads, holding one entry per CDR3 protein. The sample carries fewer than 800,000 distinct CDR3 sequences, 15% to 20% recorded once. The source material was blood. This clonotype was sampled from a man between 18 and 29 years old with Graves' hyperthyroidism.

The chain's CDR3 is CASSSRDRGRSPLHF. Here the CDR3 DNA reads TGTGCCAGCAGCTCCCGGGACAGGGGGCGTTCACCCCTCCACTTT. V usage is TRBV11-2 and J usage is TRBJ1-6; 12 bases are a match to TRBD1. CDR1 SGHAT and CDR2 FQNNGV come from the germline V gene. CDR3 length: 15 residues. V lost 4 bases to trimming and J lost 9 bases; unmatched junction nucleotides: 4.